These 21 T cell receptor beta chains share one sample of origin, sequenced in a study of early T cells in non-severe SARS-CoV-2 infection. Via MiXCR, TCRdb re-called the 5' RACE reads, giving one row per CDR3 protein. The table lists more than 70,000 distinct CDR3 sequences, roughly 15% of them singletons. The sequenced sample consisted of whole blood. The receptors were gathered from an adult who was a healthcare worker with PCR-confirmed SARS-CoV-2 infection or an uninfected control (not recorded which).

This clonotype was recorded at least ten times. The chain joins TRBV4-2 to TRBJ2-2; unclear D gene. Germline V CDR1 and CDR2: LGHNA, YNFKEQ. This CDR3 spans 13 amino acids. V lost 2 bases and J 4 bases, leaving 5 bases between the germline ends. The CDR3 here is CASSQRGTGELFF. Written as DNA, the CDR3 is TGTGCCAGCAGCCAAAGAGGCACCGGGGAGCTGTTTTTT.

This clonotype has at least ten counts. The chain uses TRBV12-3 or TRBV12-4 and TRBJ1-5; unclear D gene. This CDR3 comprises 15 residues. The ends were cut back, 8 bases at V and 2 bases at J, with 16 bases in the middle. The chain's CDR3 is CASGPSHSGNQPQHF. In nucleotides, the CDR3 is TGTGCCAGCGGACCGTCACACTCGGGCAATCAGCCCCAGCATTTT.

This clonotype was found many times. The J gene is TRBJ1-1, the V gene TRBV6-7; 11 bases match TRBD1. TRBV6-7 is designated an ORF whose function remains uncertain. This CDR3 is 17 amino acids long. V was clipped by 0 bases and J by 5 bases; unmatched bases: 8. CDR3 nucleotide sequence: TGTGCCAGCAGTTACTCAGTTCGGGACAGGGGGGATACTGAAGCTTTCTTT. Translating gives CASSYSVRDRGDTEAFF.

This clonotype appeared a few times. The chain combines TRBV29-1 with TRBJ2-3; no firm D call. This CDR3 is built from 16 residues. Looked up from germline, CDR1 is SQVTM and CDR2 is ANQGSEA. V was clipped by 1 base and J by 2 bases, with 16 bases between them. This CDR3 is CSVEGGLTVTTDTQYF. CDR3 coding DNA: TGCAGCGTTGAAGGAGGTCTCACAGTAACCACAGATACGCAGTATTTT.

The genes are TRBV6-5 and TRBJ1-2; D is uncertain. The CDR3 spans 13 residues. Per the germline V gene, CDR1 is MNHEY and CDR2 is SVGAGI. V was shortened by 2 bases and J by 4 bases, with 8 bases between the two germline ends. The CDR3 loop reads CASSYAGVYGYTF. The CDR3 coding sequence is TGTGCCAGCAGTTACGCGGGAGTCTATGGCTACACCTTC.

There are many counts of this clonotype. V is TRBV5-1 and J is TRBJ1-4; TRBD1 agrees at 7 bases. The CDR3 contains 14 residues. CDR1 is SGHRS, CDR2 YFSETQ, per germline. The V segment lost 4 bases and the J segment 7 bases; nucleotides outside the gene matches: 7. CDR3 nucleotide sequence: TGCGCCAGCAGCGCGGACAGGTGGTCTGAAAAACTGTTTTTT. It codes for CASSADRWSEKLFF.

The sample holds a few counts of this clonotype. The V call is TRBV7-9, the J call TRBJ2-7; 9 nucleotides agree with TRBD1. Germline-derived CDR1 and CDR2 are SEHNR and FQNEAQ (reference sequence). The CDR3 runs to 16 residues. The V segment lost 4 bases and the J segment 4 bases; nucleotides outside the gene matches: 11. The DNA of the CDR3 is TGTGCCAGCAGCTGGGACAGGACAGGGGTCAGGTACGAGCAGTACTTC. It is translated as CASSWDRTGVRYEQYF. Full variable domain (remainder filled in from reference TRBV7-9 and TRBJ2-7): DTGVSQNPRHKITKRGQNVTFRCDPISEHNRLYWYRQTLGQGPEFLTYFQNEAQLEKSRLLSDRFSAERPKGSFSTLEIQRTEQGDSAMYLCASSWDRTGVRYEQYFGPGTRLTVT.

This clonotype was found a few times. The chain has TRBV25-1 and TRBJ1-6; D gene ambiguous. The CDR3 loop spans 11 amino acids. Germline V lookup: CDR1 MGHDK, CDR2 SYGVNS. With 6 bases removed from V and 14 bases from J, the gap between germline ends came to 11 bases. The CDR3 is CASRSSATLHF. The CDR3 DNA follows: TGTGCCAGCAGGTCATCGGCAACCCTCCACTTT.

This clonotype was found many times. V gene TRBV25-1 combines with J gene TRBJ2-5; possibly TRBD2 for D (5 bases). Trimming removed 6 bases at V and 4 bases at J, with 12 bases between. The CDR3 is made up of 13 amino acids. In germline, CDR1 is MGHDK, CDR2 SYGVNS. In nucleotides, the CDR3 is TGTGCCAGCAGCGAACGGGGTGGAGAGACCCAGTACTTC. Translating gives CASSERGGETQYF. Full variable domain (remainder filled in from reference TRBV25-1 and TRBJ2-5): EADIYQTPRYLVIGTGKKITLECSQTMGHDKMYWYQQDPGMELHLIHYSYGVNSTEKGDLSSESTVSRIRTEHFPLTLESARPSHTSQYLCASSERGGETQYFGPGTRLLVL.

This clonotype has just a few counts. This chain links TRBV2 with TRBJ2-3; weak D call: TRBD1 (6 bases). V gave up 4 bases and J gave up 3 bases, with 14 bases separating them. This CDR3 spans 15 amino acids. CDR1 and CDR2 from the germline V gene are SNHLY and FYNNEI. The CDR3 loop is CASSGGTGSTDTQYF. The CDR3 nucleotides are TGTGCCAGCAGTGGCGGCACAGGGAGTACAGATACGCAGTATTTT.

This clonotype appeared a few times. The J gene is TRBJ1-2, the V gene TRBV6-2 or TRBV6-3, with D unclear. V was shortened by 4 bases and J by 4 bases, with 13 bases between the two germline ends. The CDR3 runs 14 residues. Germline V gene lookup returns CDR1 MNHEY and CDR2 SVGEGT. The DNA for the CDR3 is TGTGCCAGCAGTTTGAACGGCATCTTCTATGGCTACACCTTC. Its protein product is CASSLNGIFYGYTF.

The chain couples TRBV5-5 to TRBJ2-7; D is unclear. This CDR3 has 14 residues. Looked up from germline, CDR1 is SGHKS and CDR2 is YYEKEE (reference sequence). V lost 0 bases, J lost 2 bases, and 9 bases lay in between. The CDR3 spells CASSLVTRAYEQYF. The CDR3 nucleotides are TGTGCCAGCAGCTTGGTAACAAGGGCCTACGAGCAGTACTTC.

There are a few counts of this clonotype. The V call is TRBV7-9, the J call TRBJ2-1; 13 bases agree with TRBD2. The ends lost 1 base at V and 8 bases at J; junction bases unmatched: 5. The CDR3 is made up of 16 amino acids. In germline, CDR1 is SEHNR, CDR2 FQNEAQ (reference sequence). The CDR3 loop reads CASSLGGLAGMYEQFF. CDR3 DNA sequence: TGTGCCAGCAGCTTAGGGGGACTAGCGGGGATGTATGAGCAGTTCTTC.

This clonotype was counted many times. This chain links TRBV28 with TRBJ2-7; D may be TRBD2 (6 bases). The CDR3 loop spans 14 amino acids. Germline values: CDR1 MDHEN, CDR2 SYDVKM. Trimming left V 3 bases short and J 3 bases short, with 12 bases between. CDR3 residues: CASSFGETSYEQYF. The CDR3 region has the DNA TGTGCCAGCAGTTTCGGCGAGACTAGCTACGAGCAGTACTTC.

This clonotype was observed at least ten times. The J gene is TRBJ1-5, the V gene TRBV5-6; 9 nucleotides agree with TRBD1. The V segment lost 0 bases and the J segment 7 bases; nucleotides outside the gene matches: 8. The CDR3 spans 16 residues. Germline V CDR1 and CDR2: SGHDT, YYEEEE. The CDR3 protein is CASSLGTGTGRQPQHF. The CDR3, as DNA: TGTGCCAGCAGCTTGGGTACCGGGACAGGGAGACAGCCCCAGCATTTT. The variable domain in full, completed from reference TRBV5-6 and TRBJ1-5, reads DAGVTQSPTHLIKTRGQQVTLRCSPKSGHDTVSWYQQALGQGPQFIFQYYEEEERQRGNFPDRFSGHQFPNYSSELNVNALLLGDSALYLCASSLGTGTGRQPQHFGDGTRLSIL.

This clonotype was seen a few times. The chain combines TRBV10-2 with TRBJ2-3, with D uncertain. Germline V lookup: CDR1 WSHSY, CDR2 SAAADI. The CDR3 covers 15 residues. Between the trimmed V and J ends, which lost 7 bases and 0 bases, there was a span of 14 bases. The CDR3 loop is CASTQTKTSTDTQYF. CDR3 nucleotides: TGCGCCAGCACCCAGACAAAAACTAGCACAGATACGCAGTATTTT.

This clonotype was detected only a few times. The chain is built from TRBV9 and TRBJ1-5, with 7 nucleotides matching TRBD1. Germline V CDR1 and CDR2: SGDLS, YYNGEE. The junction had 6 bases not matched to a gene; V was cut back by 2 bases and J by 4 bases. This CDR3 contains 15 residues. For the CDR3, the DNA is TGTGCCAGCAGCGTCAGGGGGGAGGATAATCAGCCCCAGCATTTT. It translates to CASSVRGEDNQPQHF.

The gene calls are TRBV20-1 and TRBJ2-1, with 13 bases identical to TRBD2. Germline V gene sequence: CDR1 DFQATT, CDR2 SNEGSKA (reference sequence). The CDR3 loop spans 14 amino acids. V lost 4 bases and J lost 7; bases outside the gene matches: 4. The CDR3 region is CSAISGLAGNEQFF. In nucleotides, the CDR3 is TGCAGTGCTATTTCGGGACTAGCGGGAAATGAGCAGTTCTTC.

The sample holds a few counts of this clonotype. V usage is TRBV29-1 and J usage is TRBJ2-3, with D possibly TRBD2 on 5 matching bases. With 4 bases removed from V and 3 bases from J, the gap between germline ends came to 5 bases. The CDR3 runs to 11 residues. From germline, CDR1 is SQVTM and CDR2 ANQGSEA. CDR3 DNA: TGCAGCGTTGGAGGGACAGATACGCAGTATTTT. Encoded protein: CSVGGTDTQYF.

This chain connects TRBV29-1 to TRBJ2-7; the match to TRBD1 covers 11 bases. Unmatched junction bases numbered 2, after V lost 6 bases and J lost 1 base. The CDR3 has 13 residues. Germline-derived CDR1 and CDR2 are SQVTM and ANQGSEA. CDR3 nucleotides: TGCAGCGTAGGACAGGGGGCTTCCTACGAGCAGTACTTC. Translation gives CSVGQGASYEQYF.

The V gene is TRBV12-3 or TRBV12-4, the J gene TRBJ1-1; possibly TRBD1 for D (5 bases). V was clipped by 3 bases and J by 5 bases, with 10 bases between them. This CDR3 spans 13 amino acids. CDR3 sequence reads: CASSLVGETEAFF. DNA of the CDR3: TGTGCCAGCAGTTTGGTGGGGGAGACTGAAGCTTTCTTT.